A single sample is the source of the 29 T cell receptor beta chains below, sequenced in a study of cytomegalovirus exposure and HLA in healthy donors. PCR was performed using 60 Vbeta and 13 Jbeta primers. Clones were read by immunoSEQ multiplex PCR, and TCRdb kept only the in-frame ones, dropping some. The table lists 90,000 to 120,000 clones. Sequencing was done on a sample of PBMCs. The receptors come from a man in his fifties or sixties in good health and CMV-seronegative.

V and J are TRBV2 and TRBJ1-5; the D is unclear. Trimming left V 4 bases short and J 4 bases short, with 11 bases between. Germline lookup yields CDR1 SNHLY and CDR2 FYNNEI. The CDR3 has 14 residues. As DNA, the CDR3 is TGTGCCAGCAGTGCGCGCCAAATAAATCAGCCCCAGCATTTT. Encoded protein: CASSARQINQPQHF. Variable domain in full (rest from reference TRBV2 and TRBJ1-5): EPEVTQTPSHQVTQMGQEVILRCVPISNHLYFYWYRQILGQKVEFLVSFYNNEISEKSEIFDDQFSVERPDGSNFTLKIRSTKLEDSAMYFCASSARQINQPQHFGDGTRLSIL.

V usage is TRBV4-3 and J usage is TRBJ1-2; TRBD1 matches at 7 bases. This CDR3 is 14 amino acids long. V lost 3 bases and J lost 3; bases outside the gene matches: 4. Germline V gene data show CDR1 as LGHNA and CDR2 as YSLEER. The DNA of the CDR3 is TGCGCCAGCAGCCAGAGTACAGGGGACTATGGCTACACCTTC. Its translation is CASSQSTGDYGYTF.

The chain couples TRBV5-1 to TRBJ2-1; 9 bases match TRBD1. Losses at the gene ends were 4 bases for V and 6 bases for J; bases not matched to a gene: 8. CDR1 and CDR2 from the germline V gene are SGHRS and YFSETQ. The CDR3 sequence is 15 residues long. CDR3 nucleotide sequence: TGCGCCAGCAGCACCCGCTCGACAGGGGGCAATGAGCAGTTCTTC. Its translation: CASSTRSTGGNEQFF.

The rearrangement uses TRBV7-2 and TRBJ1-1; possible D gene TRBD1, 6 bases. Trimming took 6 bases from V and 1 from J, leaving 12 bases between them. This CDR3 spans 14 amino acids. Germline assignment: CDR1 SGHTA and CDR2 FQGNSA. The CDR3 loop is CASRPGQRNTEAFF. The CDR3 DNA reads as TGTGCCAGCAGACCAGGACAGAGGAACACTGAAGCTTTCTTT.

The chain couples TRBV10-3 to TRBJ2-3; tentatively, D is TRBD2 (6 bases). This CDR3 comprises 15 residues. CDR1 is ENHRY and CDR2 is SYGVKD in the germline V gene. Trimming removed 4 bases from V and 3 bases from J, with 14 bases in between. The CDR3: CAISASSADTDTQYF. CDR3 nucleotide sequence: TGTGCCATCAGTGCGTCTAGCGCAGATACAGATACGCAGTATTTT.

CDR3 amino acids: CASSATYGAEAFF. The CDR3 nucleotides are TGTGCCAGCAGCGCGACCTACGGGGCTGAAGCTTTCTTT. The chain has TRBV9 and TRBJ1-1; D uncertain. Germline CDR1 is SGDLS and CDR2 is YYNGEE. The CDR3 extends over 13 amino acids. Deletions cut 3 bases from V and 6 bases from J, with 12 bases between.

The chain combines TRBV29-1 with TRBJ1-1; maybe TRBD1 (5 bases). CDR3 length: 13 residues. The V end lost 7 bases, the J end lost 2 bases, and 14 bases lay between the germline ends. CDR1 is SQVTM, CDR2 ANQGSEA, per germline. The CDR3 here is CSATDSLNTEAFF. As DNA, the CDR3 is TGCAGCGCGACTGACAGCCTTAACACTGAAGCTTTCTTT.

The rearrangement joins TRBV6-5 to TRBJ1-2; D ambiguous. This CDR3 has 14 amino acids. V lost 7 bases, J lost 3 bases, and 15 bases lay in between. Per the germline V gene, CDR1 is MNHEY and CDR2 is SVGAGI. Here the CDR3 DNA reads TGTGCCAGCACCTCCTGGAGGGATGACTATGGCTACACCTTC. It yields the protein CASTSWRDDYGYTF.

The chain employs TRBV4-3 and TRBJ2-3; possible D gene TRBD2, 7 bases. This CDR3 contains 16 residues. Per germline, CDR1 LGHNA and CDR2 YSLEER. The germline V and J ends were trimmed by 1 base and 4 bases, with 15 bases remaining between them. The CDR3 sequence: CASSQGEGGLPDTQYF. The DNA of the CDR3 is TGCGCCAGCAGCCAAGGGGAGGGGGGATTGCCAGATACGCAGTATTTT.

The rearrangement links TRBV7-2 to TRBJ1-1; tentative D call: TRBD1 (5 bases). V was clipped by 5 bases and J by 3 bases, with 13 bases between them. The germline CDR1 and CDR2 sequences are SGHTA and FQGNSA. This CDR3 comprises 14 residues. CDR3 DNA sequence: TGTGCCAGCAGCCCCATGGGGGGAGACACTGAAGCTTTCTTT. It encodes CASSPMGGDTEAFF.

The V gene is TRBV29-1, the J gene TRBJ2-2; the D gene is possibly TRBD2 (6 bases). The germline V and J ends were trimmed by 6 bases and 2 bases, with 13 bases remaining between them. This CDR3 region has 14 residues. Germline V gene data show CDR1 as SQVTM and CDR2 as ANQGSEA. CDR3 DNA: TGCAGCGTGGGAGGTCAGGGAAACACCGGGGAGCTGTTTTTT. This translates into CSVGGQGNTGELFF.

The chain employs TRBV6-1 and TRBJ1-2, with 8 nucleotides matching TRBD1. The CDR3 is made up of 11 amino acids. With V trimmed by 4 bases and J by 13 bases, 5 bases remained unmatched. The germline gives CDR1 MNHNS, CDR2 SASEGT. The CDR3 DNA sequence: TGTGCCAGCAGTGGGGGACAGGCGTGCACCTTC. It codes for CASSGGQACTF.

The J gene is TRBJ1-2, the V gene TRBV5-4; D remains unclear. In germline, CDR1 is SGHNT, CDR2 YYREEE (reference sequence). The CDR3 length is 13 residues. V was shortened by 2 bases and J by 4 bases, with 9 bases between the two germline ends. The CDR3 is CASSLYSSYGYTF. The CDR3 DNA is TGTGCCAGCAGCTTATACTCTAGCTATGGCTACACCTTC.

The chain joins TRBV6-5 to TRBJ2-7; 13 bases are a match to TRBD2. Trimming took 11 bases from V and 12 from J; bases not matched to a gene: 10. The CDR3 runs to 12 residues. Per the germline V gene, CDR1 is MNHEY and CDR2 is SVGAGI. The CDR3 DNA reads TGTGCCGGCCAAGGGACTAGCGGGAAACTGTACTTC. Its translation: CAGQGTSGKLYF.

The chain carries TRBV10-3 and TRBJ1-1; TRBD1 aligns across 7 bases. The germline gives CDR1 ENHRY, CDR2 SYGVKD. There are 15 residues in the CDR3. V gave up 3 bases and J gave up 3 bases; unmatched junction bases: 7. CDR3 amino acids: CAISDRTGLDTEAFF. CDR3 nucleotides: TGTGCCATCAGTGATAGGACAGGATTGGACACTGAAGCTTTCTTT.

The V and J genes are TRBV19 and TRBJ2-7; 10 positions agree with TRBD1. The V gene's germline CDR1 is LNHDA and CDR2 SQIVND (reference sequence). The CDR3 is 14 residues long. After removal of 1 base from V and 9 bases from J, the junction contained 6 bases not matched to a gene. CDR3 sequence reads: CASSIVHGTGVQYF. The CDR3 DNA follows: TGTGCCAGTAGTATAGTACATGGGACAGGGGTGCAGTACTTC.

This chain joins TRBV7-9 and TRBJ2-7; 11 bases map to TRBD2. After removal of 4 bases from V and 1 base from J, the junction contained 12 bases not matched to a gene. Per the germline V gene, CDR1 is SEHNR and CDR2 is FQNEAQ (reference sequence). This CDR3 spans 18 amino acids. The CDR3 DNA sequence: TGTGCCAGCAGCTCCGCCGCGCTAGCGGGGGGATATTCCTACGAGCAGTACTTC. Translating it yields CASSSAALAGGYSYEQYF. The complete variable domain, with remaining parts taken from reference TRBV7-9 and TRBJ2-7, reads DTGVSQNPRHKITKRGQNVTFRCDPISEHNRLYWYRQTLGQGPEFLTYFQNEAQLEKSRLLSDRFSAERPKGSFSTLEIQRTEQGDSAMYLCASSSAALAGGYSYEQYFGPGTRLTVT.

The J gene is TRBJ2-1, the V gene TRBV30, with TRBD2 matching over 10 bases. The CDR3 spans 15 residues. The V gene end was trimmed by 4 bases and the J gene end by 8 bases; junction bases not matched to a gene: 11. Germline V lookup: CDR1 GTSNPN, CDR2 SVGIG (reference sequence). The CDR3 loop reads CAWMVGLAGEDEQFF. As DNA, the CDR3 is TGTGCCTGGATGGTGGGGCTAGCGGGAGAGGATGAGCAGTTCTTC.

The chain couples TRBV9 to TRBJ1-1, with unresolved D. This CDR3 is built from 15 residues. V lost 0 bases and J 3 bases, leaving 12 bases between the germline ends. Per the germline V gene, CDR1 is SGDLS and CDR2 is YYNGEE. The CDR3 loop is CASSVVRGMDTEAFF. The CDR3 region has the DNA TGTGCCAGCAGCGTAGTTCGGGGTATGGACACTGAAGCTTTCTTT.

The chain is built from TRBV6-5 and TRBJ2-7, with TRBD1 identical over 7 bases. Germline CDR1 and CDR2: MNHEY and SVGAGI. V was clipped by 5 bases and J by 3 bases; unmatched bases: 4. The CDR3 contains 13 residues. The CDR3 bases are TGTGCCAGCAGTCAGGGGGAAGTCTACGAGCAGTACTTC. It codes for CASSQGEVYEQYF.

This sequence joins TRBV15 and TRBJ1-2; D is undetermined. This CDR3 region has 14 residues. V shed 1 base and J shed 1 base, with 7 bases lying between them. Germline V gives CDR1 LNHNV, CDR2 YYDKDF (reference sequence). DNA of the CDR3: TGTGCCACCAGCAGAGCCGGTATTAACTATGGCTACACCTTC. Amino acid sequence: CATSRAGINYGYTF.

V is TRBV5-5 and J is TRBJ2-6, with D tentatively TRBD2 (5 bases). Trimming cost V 0 bases and J 3 bases, with 10 bases left between them. CDR1 is SGHKS, CDR2 YYEKEE, per germline (reference sequence). This CDR3 is built from 16 residues. The CDR3 region is CASSLEGGYGANVLTF. The CDR3 DNA is TGTGCCAGCAGCTTGGAAGGCGGGTATGGGGCCAACGTCCTGACTTTC.

The chain recombines TRBV6-6 with TRBJ2-7; 9 bases agree with TRBD1. The trim removed 0 bases at V and 7 bases at J, leaving 10 bases unmatched. The CDR3 sequence is 16 residues long. The germline gives CDR1 MNHNY, CDR2 SVGAGI (reference sequence). The CDR3 sequence is CASSYSGEGTGYEQYF. The CDR3 DNA follows: TGTGCCAGCAGTTACTCCGGAGAGGGGACAGGGTATGAGCAGTACTTC.

J is TRBJ1-2 and V is TRBV11-1, with D tentatively TRBD1 (6 bases). V was pared by 5 bases and J by 4 bases, with 14 bases between. The CDR3 covers 14 residues. CDR1 and CDR2 from the germline V gene are SGHAT and FQDESV (reference sequence). CDR3 coding DNA: TGTGCCAGCAGCGCCGCGGACAGAGTCTATGGCTACACCTTC. Translation gives CASSAADRVYGYTF.

The V call is TRBV2, the J call TRBJ1-2, with 7 bases that match TRBD1. The germline CDR1 and CDR2 sequences are SNHLY and FYNNEI. J was trimmed by 5 bases and V by 6 bases; bases with no gene match: 6. The CDR3 is made up of 13 amino acids. Written as DNA, the CDR3 is TGTGCCAGCAGCGCCGGGACAGTGTATGGCTACACCTTC. Translating gives CASSAGTVYGYTF.

The V call is TRBV18, the J call TRBJ1-1; no clear D gene. Germline V gives CDR1 KGHSH, CDR2 LQKENI. The CDR3 spans 13 residues. V was pared by 6 bases and J by 3 bases, with 11 bases between. CDR3 protein: CASSGRGDTEAFF. The CDR3 region has the DNA TGTGCCAGCTCCGGGCGGGGAGACACTGAAGCTTTCTTT.

The chain links TRBV9 to TRBJ2-2; 9 bases are a match to TRBD2. V gave up 3 bases and J gave up 4 bases; unmatched junction bases: 10. CDR1 is SGDLS, CDR2 YYNGEE, per germline. The CDR3 has 17 residues. CDR3 amino acids: CASSDSSGGSRTGELFF. The CDR3 DNA sequence: TGTGCCAGCAGCGACTCCAGCGGGGGGTCGCGCACCGGGGAGCTGTTTTTT.

V gene TRBV6-1 combines with J gene TRBJ2-2; weak D call: TRBD2 (6 bases). Trimming cost V 6 bases and J 6 bases, with 14 bases left between them. CDR3 length equals 14 residues. Per germline, CDR1 MNHNS and CDR2 SASEGT. CDR3 DNA: TGTGCCAGCAGGGCGGGGCCGGCGGCCGGGGAGCTGTTTTTT. It yields the protein CASRAGPAAGELFF.

This chain links TRBV30 with TRBJ2-5; TRBD1 is a possible D gene (5 bases). The CDR3 loop spans 13 amino acids. Trimming left V 4 bases short and J 2 bases short, with 11 bases between. The germline gives CDR1 GTSNPN, CDR2 SVGIG (reference sequence). CDR3: CAWTSTDQETQYF. The CDR3 DNA sequence: TGTGCCTGGACTTCGACAGATCAAGAGACCCAGTACTTC.